The 13 T cell receptor beta chains below were found in one sample sequenced in a study of blood T cell repertoires in COVID-19. Clones were read by immunoSEQ multiplex PCR, and TCRdb kept only the in-frame ones, dropping some. The data show approximately 100,000 clones, roughly 90% seen once. Material: peripheral blood. Receptor source: a human donor in a cohort sampled during active COVID-19.

V is TRBV29-1 and J is TRBJ2-7; 7 nucleotides agree with TRBD1. Germline trimming cut 7 bases from V and 2 bases from J; bases unmatched to any gene: 5. Germline CDR1 SQVTM, CDR2 ANQGSEA. The CDR3 has 12 residues. The CDR3 protein is CSARDSAYEQYF. In nucleotides, the CDR3 is TGCAGCGCCAGGGACAGCGCCTACGAGCAGTACTTC.

The chain joins TRBV29-1 to TRBJ2-1; TRBD2 aligns across 12 bases. The CDR3 loop spans 14 amino acids. V shed 6 bases, J shed 5 bases, and the junction held 5 bases outside the gene matches. Germline values: CDR1 SQVTM, CDR2 ANQGSEA. This CDR3 is CSVQLAGGNNEQFF. The CDR3 region has the DNA TGCAGCGTCCAGCTAGCGGGAGGGAACAATGAGCAGTTCTTC.

The chain carries TRBV5-4 and TRBJ2-4; tentatively, D is TRBD2 (6 bases). This CDR3 is 15 amino acids long. Trimming removed 0 bases at V and 8 bases at J, with 15 bases between. Looked up from germline, CDR1 is SGHNT and CDR2 is YYREEE (reference sequence). This chain's CDR3 is CASSLGGLRGDIQYF. CDR3 nucleotides: TGTGCCAGCAGCTTGGGGGGACTGAGGGGAGACATTCAGTACTTC.

The chain couples TRBV6-5 to TRBJ2-5; a possible D gene is TRBD1 (6 bases). Trimming took off 4 bases at V and 10 bases at J, with 13 bases between the two ends. This CDR3 is built from 12 residues. Germline values: CDR1 MNHEY, CDR2 SVGAGI. The CDR3 reads CASSSSGAHQYF. The CDR3 nucleotides read TGTGCCAGCAGTTCTTCAGGGGCCCACCAGTACTTC.

This chain links TRBV4-2 with TRBJ1-5, with 12 positions matching TRBD1. Germline V CDR1 and CDR2: LGHNA, YNFKEQ. The J segment lost 6 bases and the V segment lost 2 bases, leaving 8 bases of the junction unmatched. This CDR3 comprises 17 residues. The chain's CDR3 is CASSQPGGQGASQPQHF. The CDR3 bases are TGTGCCAGCAGCCAACCTGGGGGACAGGGGGCGAGTCAGCCCCAGCATTTT.

The V gene is TRBV28, the J gene TRBJ2-5; 9 bases fit TRBD2. J was trimmed by 3 bases and V by 6 bases; bases with no gene match: 8. Germline V gene lookup returns CDR1 MDHEN and CDR2 SYDVKM. This CDR3 is 15 amino acids long. Here the CDR3 DNA reads TGTGCCAGCAGGACTAGCGGAAGTATAAAAGAGACCCAGTACTTC. This encodes CASRTSGSIKETQYF.

The V and J genes are TRBV15 and TRBJ1-1; 11 bases are shared with TRBD1. The CDR3 is 15 amino acids. The germline V gene has CDR1 LNHNV and CDR2 YYDKDF (reference sequence). J gave up 3 bases and V 4 bases, and 4 bases lay outside the gene matches. The CDR3 DNA reads TGTGCCACCAGCACAGGGACAGGGGGGTACACTGAAGCTTTCTTT. It is translated as CATSTGTGGYTEAFF.

With respect to this clone: The same CDR3 arises from other DNA sequences in this sample as well. The chain employs TRBV7-9 and TRBJ1-1; D call uncertain. Trimming shortened V by 3 bases and J by 1 base, and 6 bases separated the two germline ends. The CDR3 runs 13 residues. In germline, CDR1 is SEHNR, CDR2 FQNEAQ (reference sequence). For the CDR3, the DNA is TGTGCCAGCAGCTTGAAACAGAACACTGAAGCTTTCTTT. Its protein is CASSLKQNTEAFF.

The chain employs TRBV6-2 or TRBV6-3 and TRBJ2-3; the match to TRBD2 covers 11 bases. V lost 5 bases, J lost 8 bases, and 15 bases stayed unmatched. Per germline, CDR1 MNHEY and CDR2 SVGEGT. The CDR3 is 17 amino acids. The CDR3 bases are TGTGCCAGCAGTAAGAATCTCATAGCGGGAGGGCCTGCTACGCAGTATTTT. Translation gives CASSKNLIAGGPATQYF.

V gene TRBV4-3 combines with J gene TRBJ2-1; D is perhaps TRBD2 (5 bases). Trimming took off 1 base at V and 0 bases at J, with 16 bases between the two ends. Per germline, CDR1 LGHNA and CDR2 YSLEER. The CDR3 extends over 18 amino acids. The DNA of the CDR3 is TGCGCCAGCAGCCAAGTATTAGTCGGGGTGAGCTCCTACAATGAGCAGTTCTTC. This gives the protein CASSQVLVGVSSYNEQFF.

V is TRBV2 and J is TRBJ1-5; D is uncertain. The CDR3 consists of 14 residues. V was cut by 3 bases and J by 0 bases, with 6 bases left in between. Germline-derived CDR1 and CDR2 are SNHLY and FYNNEI. The CDR3 sequence: CASSDWASNQPQHF. The CDR3 region has the DNA TGTGCCAGCAGTGACTGGGCTAGCAATCAGCCCCAGCATTTT.

This chain connects TRBV27 to TRBJ1-5, with a weak D call TRBD1 (6 bases). Looked up from germline, CDR1 is MNHEY and CDR2 is SMNVEV (reference sequence). The CDR3 consists of 16 residues. The V end lost 6 bases, the J end lost 0 bases, and 15 bases lay between the germline ends. CDR3 nucleotides: TGTGCCAGCAGGGAGGGGGGGTTCAATAGCAATCAGCCCCAGCATTTT. Protein sequence: CASREGGFNSNQPQHF.

The V call is TRBV28, the J call TRBJ2-7, with TRBD2 identical over 12 bases. The CDR3 is 17 amino acids. The trim removed 6 bases at V and 2 bases at J, leaving 11 bases unmatched. Germline lookup yields CDR1 MDHEN and CDR2 SYDVKM. CDR3 DNA: TGTGCCAGCAGCCAGGGACTAGCGGGCGTCTATCCCTACGAGCAGTACTTC. It translates to CASSQGLAGVYPYEQYF.